A single TCR beta chain is shown here with its context. These data are taken from a study of T cell changes during pregnancy in multiple sclerosis. The CDR3 runs 15 residues. Trimming cost V 5 bases and J 5 bases; bases outside gene matches: 10. Germline V gene data show CDR1 as MNHEY and CDR2 as SMNVEV (reference sequence). Sequencing was performed with immunoSEQ multiplex PCR; in TCRdb, only in-frame clones are kept and a portion is missing. The data contain 45,000 to 60,000 clones, over 80% of them singletons. The input for sequencing was CD4+ T cells from peripheral blood mononuclear cells, taken in the third trimester of pregnancy. The chain is built from TRBV27 and TRBJ2-7, with TRBD1 matching over 9 bases. This TCR came from a female donor with multiple sclerosis, enrolled in a pregnancy study. CDR3 DNA: TGTGCCAGCAGTCTTACAGGGGGCGTTATCAACGAGCAGTACTTC. It encodes CASSLTGGVINEQYF.